A selection of T cell receptor beta chains follows, all from one sample in a study of beta chain features in type 1 diabetes. The method was immunoSEQ multiplex PCR; TCRdb's version includes in-frame clones alone and lacks a portion of them. This sample carries about 660,000 clones, over 13% of them seen once, and the ten largest clones take 0.03% to 0.04%. Sequences were obtained from naive CD4+ T cells from blood. The receptors shown here come from a man aged 18 to 35 with type 1 diabetes. Both conserved end residues are part of each CDR3. The D gene is left open where the match is weak. A clone size is listed for some rows: how often the clone was seen (once, few, many), or a class if it is expanded.

D gene: TRBD1
V gene: TRBV2
J gene: TRBJ1-5
clone size: -
CDR3 DNA: TGTGCCAGCAAGGGACAGAGCAATCAGCCCCAGCATTTT
CDR3 protein: CASKGQSNQPQHF

D gene: -
V gene: TRBV7-8
J gene: TRBJ1-5
clone size: -
CDR3 DNA: TGTGCCAGCAGCCTACTCTCAGGGGGCAATCAGCCCCAGCATTTT
CDR3 protein: CASSLLSGGNQPQHF

D gene: -
V gene: TRBV28
J gene: TRBJ1-2
clone size: -
CDR3 DNA: TGTGCCAGCAGTCCCGGAACCACCCTCTATGGCTACACCTTC
CDR3 protein: CASSPGTTLYGYTF

D gene: TRBD1
V gene: TRBV19
J gene: TRBJ1-5
clone size: -
CDR3 DNA: TGTGCCAGTAGTATCGGACAGGGGAATCAGCCCCAGCATTTT
CDR3 protein: CASSIGQGNQPQHF

D gene: -
V gene: TRBV7-2
J gene: TRBJ1-2
clone size: -
CDR3 DNA: TGTGCCAGCAGCCAAGACAACTATGGCTACACCTTC
CDR3 protein: CASSQDNYGYTF

D gene: -
V gene: TRBV29-1
J gene: TRBJ1-1
clone size: -
CDR3 DNA: TGCAGCGCGTCGTTCGGGTCGAACACTGAAGCTTTCTTT
CDR3 protein: CSASFGSNTEAFF

D gene: -
V gene: TRBV4-1
J gene: TRBJ1-1
clone size: -
CDR3 DNA: TGCGCCAGCAGCCTAGGGCGGGGGATGAACACTGAAGCTTTCTTT
CDR3 protein: CASSLGRGMNTEAFF

D gene: -
V gene: TRBV7-3
J gene: TRBJ2-7
clone size: -
CDR3 DNA: TGTGCCAGCAGCAAGGGAGAAGGCTACGAGCAGTACTTC
CDR3 protein: CASSKGEGYEQYF

D gene: TRBD2
V gene: TRBV9
J gene: TRBJ2-5
clone size: -
CDR3 DNA: TGTGCCAGCAGCTCACTAGCGGGGGGATCGGGGACCCAGTACTTC
CDR3 protein: CASSSLAGGSGTQYF

D gene: -
V gene: TRBV4-2
J gene: TRBJ1-2
clone size: -
CDR3 DNA: TGTGCCAGCAGCCAAAGGGGGTCGGGAGGGAGGTATGATGGCTACACCTTC
CDR3 protein: CASSQRGSGGRYDGYTF

D gene: -
V gene: TRBV30
J gene: TRBJ2-7
clone size: -
CDR3 DNA: TGTGCCTGGAGTACGACAGCCTACGAGCAGTACTTC
CDR3 protein: CAWSTTAYEQYF

D gene: -
V gene: TRBV7-9
J gene: TRBJ2-7
clone size: -
CDR3 DNA: TGTGCCAGCAGCTCTGTAGGTTTCGAGCAGTACTTC
CDR3 protein: CASSSVGFEQYF

D gene: TRBD1
V gene: TRBV2
J gene: TRBJ2-5
clone size: few
CDR3 DNA: TGTGCCAGCAGAGAGACAGGGGGAGAGACCCAGTACTTC
CDR3 protein: CASRETGGETQYF

D gene: -
V gene: TRBV9
J gene: TRBJ2-3
clone size: few
CDR3 DNA: TGTGCCAGCAGCGTAGGGCAGCCCGGGGATACGCAGTATTTT
CDR3 protein: CASSVGQPGDTQYF

D gene: TRBD2
V gene: TRBV9
J gene: TRBJ2-3
clone size: -
CDR3 DNA: TGTGCCAGCAGCGTAGACCCACCCGGGAGACTAGCGGGAGTGGCAGATACGCAGTATTTT
CDR3 protein: CASSVDPPGRLAGVADTQYF

D gene: -
V gene: TRBV27
J gene: TRBJ2-7
clone size: -
CDR3 DNA: TGTGCCAGCAGGCCCCTGGGGGGGCGGAACGAGCAGTACTTC
CDR3 protein: CASRPLGGRNEQYF

D gene: -
V gene: TRBV4-3
J gene: TRBJ2-1
clone size: -
CDR3 DNA: TGCGCCAGCAGCTTACAGGGATCCCGATCCAATGAGCAGTTCTTC
CDR3 protein: CASSLQGSRSNEQFF

D gene: TRBD1
V gene: TRBV6-6
J gene: TRBJ1-5
clone size: -
CDR3 DNA: TGTGCCAGCAGTAGGACAGGGAGCAATCAGCCCCAGCATTTT
CDR3 protein: CASSRTGSNQPQHF

D gene: -
V gene: TRBV30
J gene: TRBJ1-2
clone size: few
CDR3 DNA: TGTGCCTGGAAAGAATTCCGATATGGCTACACCTTC
CDR3 protein: CAWKEFRYGYTF

D gene: -
V gene: TRBV18
J gene: TRBJ2-7
clone size: -
CDR3 DNA: TGTGCCAGCTCACCACCGACAGGATTATACGAGCAGTACTTC
CDR3 protein: CASSPPTGLYEQYF

D gene: -
V gene: TRBV21-1
J gene: TRBJ2-5
clone size: -
CDR3 DNA: TGTGCCAGCAGCAAAGGAGGGGAAGGGCAGCAGCAAGAGACCCAGTACTTC
CDR3 protein: CASSKGGEGQQQETQYF

D gene: -
V gene: TRBV6-5
J gene: TRBJ1-4
clone size: -
CDR3 DNA: TGTGCCAGAGTCGATGAAAAACTGTTTTTT
CDR3 protein: CARVDEKLFF

D gene: -
V gene: TRBV9
J gene: TRBJ1-1
clone size: -
CDR3 DNA: TGTGCCAGCAGCGTGGACCCGGGACGCACTGAAGCTTTCTTT
CDR3 protein: CASSVDPGRTEAFF

D gene: -
V gene: TRBV5-6
J gene: TRBJ1-2
clone size: once
CDR3 DNA: TGTGCCAGCAGTCCCGGGACACCAGAAGGCTACACCTTC
CDR3 protein: CASSPGTPEGYTF

D gene: -
V gene: TRBV2
J gene: TRBJ2-6
clone size: -
CDR3 DNA: TGTGCCAGCAGTGACAGCTCTGGGGCCAACGTCCTGACTTTC
CDR3 protein: CASSDSSGANVLTF

D gene: -
V gene: TRBV4-3
J gene: TRBJ1-1
clone size: few
CDR3 DNA: TGCGCCAGCAGCTATATGATCCCGGACACTGAAGCTTTCTTT
CDR3 protein: CASSYMIPDTEAFF

D gene: -
V gene: TRBV7-2
J gene: TRBJ2-6
clone size: few
CDR3 DNA: TGTGCCAGCAGCTTGGACATCACGCGGCCCGATACTGGGGCCAACGTCCTGACTTTC
CDR3 protein: CASSLDITRPDTGANVLTF

D gene: TRBD1
V gene: TRBV2
J gene: TRBJ1-6
clone size: few
CDR3 DNA: TGTGCCAGCAGTGAGGACAGGGAAAGACCCCTCCACTTT
CDR3 protein: CASSEDRERPLHF

D gene: -
V gene: TRBV5-4
J gene: TRBJ2-3
clone size: -
CDR3 DNA: TGTGCCAGCAGCCCACAGGGGGGACTAGCAACAGATACGCAGTATTTT
CDR3 protein: CASSPQGGLATDTQYF

D gene: -
V gene: TRBV5-1
J gene: TRBJ2-6
clone size: -
CDR3 DNA: TGCGCCAGCAGCGGAGGACAGAGCTCTGGGGCCAACGTCCTGACTTTC
CDR3 protein: CASSGGQSSGANVLTF

D gene: TRBD2
V gene: TRBV30
J gene: TRBJ2-3
clone size: few
CDR3 DNA: TGTGCCTGGAGTGTAATCCGGCAGACGGCCGGGACTAGCGCCACAGATACGCAGTATTTT
CDR3 protein: CAWSVIRQTAGTSATDTQYF

D gene: -
V gene: TRBV7-3
J gene: TRBJ1-1
clone size: few
CDR3 DNA: TGTGCCAGCAGCCCCCCCGCGGACACTGAAGCTTTCTTT
CDR3 protein: CASSPPADTEAFF

D gene: TRBD2
V gene: TRBV9
J gene: TRBJ2-1
clone size: -
CDR3 DNA: TGTGCCAGCAGCGTAGTTGGGCTAGCGGGGTACAATGAGCAGTTCTTC
CDR3 protein: CASSVVGLAGYNEQFF

D gene: -
V gene: TRBV28
J gene: TRBJ2-4
clone size: few
CDR3 DNA: TGTGCCAGCAAGCTGACAGTAGCCAAAAACATTCAGTACTTC
CDR3 protein: CASKLTVAKNIQYF

D gene: TRBD1
V gene: TRBV18
J gene: TRBJ1-3
clone size: -
CDR3 DNA: TGTGCCAGCTCACTCCCTCGGACAGGGCAAGGAAACACCATATATTTT
CDR3 protein: CASSLPRTGQGNTIYF

D gene: -
V gene: TRBV30
J gene: TRBJ2-2
clone size: -
CDR3 DNA: TGTGCCTGGACTTCCATGCTGCTGGCCGGGGAGCTGTTTTTT
CDR3 protein: CAWTSMLLAGELFF

D gene: -
V gene: TRBV19
J gene: TRBJ2-7
clone size: -
CDR3 DNA: TGTGCCAGTAGTCAGACTAGTGTCGAGAGCGAGCAGTACTTC
CDR3 protein: CASSQTSVESEQYF

D gene: TRBD1
V gene: TRBV28
J gene: TRBJ1-5
clone size: few
CDR3 DNA: TGTGCCAGCACCTACTTACAGTCGGGCGGGACAGTGCACCAGCCCCAGCATTTT
CDR3 protein: CASTYLQSGGTVHQPQHF

D gene: TRBD1
V gene: TRBV30
J gene: TRBJ1-2
clone size: few
CDR3 DNA: TGTGCCTGGAGTGTTACAGGGGGTCTAGGCTACACCTTC
CDR3 protein: CAWSVTGGLGYTF

D gene: -
V gene: TRBV14
J gene: TRBJ1-2
clone size: few
CDR3 DNA: TGTGCCAGCAGCCAAGAGGGGTTCGGACCGTATTATGGCTACACCTTC
CDR3 protein: CASSQEGFGPYYGYTF

D gene: -
V gene: TRBV7-9
J gene: TRBJ1-1
clone size: few
CDR3 DNA: TGTGCCAGCAGCTTAAGGGCAGAAGCTTTCTTT
CDR3 protein: CASSLRAEAFF

D gene: TRBD2
V gene: TRBV5-1
J gene: TRBJ2-3
clone size: -
CDR3 DNA: TGCGCCAGCAGCCCCCTCTGGCGGGAGCAAGATACGCAGTATTTT
CDR3 protein: CASSPLWREQDTQYF

D gene: -
V gene: TRBV6-5
J gene: TRBJ1-1
clone size: -
CDR3 DNA: TGTGCCAGCAGTTACTATGGGGGGAACACTGAAGCTTTCTTT
CDR3 protein: CASSYYGGNTEAFF

D gene: -
V gene: TRBV7-2
J gene: TRBJ2-7
clone size: -
CDR3 DNA: TGTGCCAGCAGCCCAGGGGGGACTCGCCACGAGCAGTACTTC
CDR3 protein: CASSPGGTRHEQYF

D gene: TRBD2
V gene: TRBV2
J gene: TRBJ2-7
clone size: few
CDR3 DNA: TGTGCCAGCAGTGAAGAGGGACTAGCCCCCCACGAGCAGTACTTC
CDR3 protein: CASSEEGLAPHEQYF

D gene: TRBD1
V gene: TRBV14
J gene: TRBJ2-1
clone size: -
CDR3 DNA: TGTGCCAGCAGCCAAGCGAGCTGGACAGGACCTTACAATGAGCAGTTCTTC
CDR3 protein: CASSQASWTGPYNEQFF

D gene: -
V gene: TRBV5-1
J gene: TRBJ2-7
clone size: -
CDR3 DNA: TGCGCCAGCAGCTTTGACCGAAACGAGCAGTACTTC
CDR3 protein: CASSFDRNEQYF

D gene: TRBD2
V gene: TRBV30
J gene: TRBJ2-3
clone size: -
CDR3 DNA: TGTGCCTGGAGTGTACTAGCGGGAGGGTCAGATACGCAGTATTTT
CDR3 protein: CAWSVLAGGSDTQYF

D gene: -
V gene: TRBV7-9
J gene: TRBJ1-2
clone size: -
CDR3 DNA: TGTGCCAGCAGTCGCGGTAACTATGGCTACACCTTC
CDR3 protein: CASSRGNYGYTF

D gene: TRBD1
V gene: TRBV30
J gene: TRBJ2-1
clone size: -
CDR3 DNA: TGTGCCTGGAGTGCCCCCGGGACAGTTACAAATGAGCAGTTCTTC
CDR3 protein: CAWSAPGTVTNEQFF

D gene: -
V gene: TRBV28
J gene: TRBJ2-4
clone size: -
CDR3 DNA: TGTGCCAGCAGTTTGGAGGAGGGCTTAGTCAAAAACATTCAGTACTTC
CDR3 protein: CASSLEEGLVKNIQYF

D gene: -
V gene: TRBV6-1
J gene: TRBJ2-1
clone size: few
CDR3 DNA: TGTGCCAGCAGTGATCGGTCGATCAATGAGCAGTTCTTC
CDR3 protein: CASSDRSINEQFF

D gene: TRBD2
V gene: TRBV18
J gene: TRBJ2-7
clone size: -
CDR3 DNA: TGTGCCAGCTCACCGACTAGCGGGACTGACGAGCAGTACTTC
CDR3 protein: CASSPTSGTDEQYF

D gene: -
V gene: TRBV27
J gene: TRBJ1-5
clone size: few
CDR3 DNA: TGTGCCAGCAGTTCTGAAGGGAGCGGACAGCCCCAGCATTTT
CDR3 protein: CASSSEGSGQPQHF

D gene: -
V gene: TRBV28
J gene: TRBJ2-1
clone size: few
CDR3 DNA: TGTGCCAGCAGCCCGGAGTTGCGAGCCGCCTACAATGAGCAGTTCTTC
CDR3 protein: CASSPELRAAYNEQFF

D gene: -
V gene: TRBV18
J gene: TRBJ2-5
clone size: few
CDR3 DNA: TGTGCCAGCTCACCATTTGAGACCCAGTACTTC
CDR3 protein: CASSPFETQYF

D gene: -
V gene: TRBV7-9
J gene: TRBJ2-7
clone size: -
CDR3 DNA: TGTGCCAGCAGCTTTCCAGAAGGATTTACAAGCTACGAGCAGTACTTC
CDR3 protein: CASSFPEGFTSYEQYF

D gene: TRBD1
V gene: TRBV5-1
J gene: TRBJ1-4
clone size: -
CDR3 DNA: TGCGCCAGCAGCTCGGGACAGGCTCCAACTAATGAAAAACTGTTTTTT
CDR3 protein: CASSSGQAPTNEKLFF

D gene: -
V gene: TRBV30
J gene: TRBJ1-5
clone size: few
CDR3 DNA: TGTGCCTGGAGTTTTCAGGAGGCTCAGCCCCAGCATTTT
CDR3 protein: CAWSFQEAQPQHF